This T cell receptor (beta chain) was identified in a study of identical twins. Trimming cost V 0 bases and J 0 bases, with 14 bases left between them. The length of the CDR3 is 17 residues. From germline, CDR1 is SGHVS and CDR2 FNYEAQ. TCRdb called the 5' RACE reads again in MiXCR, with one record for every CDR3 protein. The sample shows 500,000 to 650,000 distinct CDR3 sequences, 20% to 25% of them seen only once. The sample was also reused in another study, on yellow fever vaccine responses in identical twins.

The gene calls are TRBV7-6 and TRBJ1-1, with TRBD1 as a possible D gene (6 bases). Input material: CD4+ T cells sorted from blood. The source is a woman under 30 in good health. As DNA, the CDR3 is TGTGCCAGCAGCTTAGCAGCGGGGGGCGGGATGAACACTGAAGCTTTCTTT. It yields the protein CASSLAAGGGMNTEAFF.